The 32 T cell receptor beta chains reported below all come from one sample, sequenced in a study of blood T cell repertoires in COVID-19. The protocol was immunoSEQ multiplex PCR, while the TCRdb copy is restricted to in-frame clones and leaves out a portion. The sample holds 45,000 to 60,000 clones, roughly 88% seen once. Input material: peripheral blood. These receptors all stem from a man in his fifties or sixties with active COVID-19.

This sequence joins TRBV19 and TRBJ1-2; no definite D call. CDR1 is LNHDA, CDR2 SQIVND, per germline (reference sequence). Trimming removed 3 bases from V and 4 bases from J, with 12 bases in between. The CDR3 runs 14 residues. The CDR3 DNA follows: TGTGCCAGTAGTATTTCCGGGTCGGGCTATGGCTACACCTTC. Protein product: CASSISGSGYGYTF.

This clone appeared once. This chain connects TRBV19 to TRBJ2-1; 7 bases are a match to TRBD2. There are 13 residues in the CDR3. Per germline, CDR1 LNHDA and CDR2 SQIVND (reference sequence). With V trimmed by 4 bases and J by 3 bases, 0 bases remained unmatched. The CDR3 spells CASSRDYYNEQFF. The CDR3 DNA follows: TGTGCCAGTAGTAGGGACTACTACAATGAGCAGTTCTTC.

J is TRBJ1-6 and V is TRBV30; D is possibly TRBD1 (6 bases). The CDR3 is 14 amino acids. Trimming pared 7 bases from V and 7 bases from J, leaving 17 bases between. The germline CDR1 and CDR2 sequences are GTSNPN and SVGIG (reference sequence). CDR3: CALNLQGFNSPLHF. The CDR3 nucleotides are TGTGCCTTGAACCTACAGGGATTCAATTCACCCCTCCACTTT. Supplemented by reference TRBV30 and TRBJ1-6, the full variable domain reads SQTIHQWPATLVQPVGSPLSLECTVEGTSNPNLYWYRQAAGRGLQLLFYSVGIGQISSEVPQNLSASRPQDRQFILSSKKLLLSDSGFYLCALNLQGFNSPLHFGNGTRLTVT.

The chain links TRBV19 to TRBJ2-7; the D gene is possibly TRBD1 (6 bases). CDR3 size: 13 residues. Trimming stripped 2 bases from V and 3 bases from J, with 8 bases between. CDR1 is LNHDA and CDR2 is SQIVND in the germline V gene (reference sequence). Written as DNA, the CDR3 is TGTGCCAGTAGTATACTCAGGGGCTACGAGCAGTACTTC. Its protein product is CASSILRGYEQYF.

The chain employs TRBV21-1 and TRBJ2-7; TRBD2 is the table's D call, not checked against the DNA. TRBV21-1 is described as a pseudogene. The CDR3 consists of 12 residues. The CDR3 is CASSRLGRVQYV. The CDR3 DNA reads as TGTGCCAGCAGCAGACTAGGCCGGGTGCAGTACGTC.

In DNA form, the CDR3 reads TGCGCCAGCAGCCAAGCCCCTCGGGGAGAGACCCAGTACTTC. It translates to CASSQAPRGETQYF. The J gene is TRBJ2-5, the V gene TRBV4-3, with D tentatively TRBD2 (5 bases). With 1 base removed from V and 4 bases from J, the gap between germline ends came to 10 bases. Germline assignment: CDR1 LGHNA and CDR2 YSLEER. This CDR3 contains 14 residues.

The rearrangement links TRBV6-4 to TRBJ2-1; 9 positions agree with TRBD2. Germline V CDR1 and CDR2: MRHNA, SNTAGT. This CDR3 has 16 residues. V dropped 3 bases and J dropped 7; count of bases not matched to a gene: 10. The CDR3 reads CASSERTSGSWNEQFF. The CDR3 DNA reads as TGTGCCAGCAGTGAAAGAACTAGCGGGTCTTGGAATGAGCAGTTCTTC.

The rearrangement joins TRBV11-2 to TRBJ2-7; 7 bases are a match to TRBD2. With V trimmed by 1 base and J by 9 bases, 15 bases remained unmatched. Per the germline V gene, CDR1 is SGHAT and CDR2 is FQNNGV. The CDR3 spans 16 residues. CDR3 nucleotides: TGTGCCAGCAGCTTAGTTCTAGCGGTACCATCTGGGGGGCAGTACGTC. Translation gives CASSLVLAVPSGGQYV.

This sequence joins TRBV9 and TRBJ2-7; D might be TRBD2 (5 bases). The length of the CDR3 is 15 residues. The germline CDR1 and CDR2 sequences are SGDLS and YYNGEE. The V end was cut by 4 bases, the J end by 1 base, with 15 bases between. The CDR3 reads CASSPTGNPSYEQYV. The CDR3 nucleotides are TGTGCCAGCAGCCCAACGGGAAATCCATCCTACGAGCAGTACGTC.

The chain recombines TRBV19 with TRBJ2-6; 7 bases agree with TRBD2. Germline-derived CDR1 and CDR2 are LNHDA and SQIVND (reference sequence). V lost 10 bases to trimming and J lost 0 bases; unmatched junction nucleotides: 12. The CDR3 consists of 17 residues. DNA for the CDR3: TGTGCCACTCTGCGGCCAGCGGGGTACTCTGGGGCCAACGTCCTGACTTTC. Its translation: CATLRPAGYSGANVLTF. The complete variable domain, with remaining parts taken from reference TRBV19 and TRBJ2-6, reads DGGITQSPKYLFRKEGQNVTLSCEQNLNHDAMYWYRQDPGQGLRLIYYSQIVNDFQKGDIAEGYSVSREKKESFPLTVTSAQKNPTAFYLCATLRPAGYSGANVLTFGAGSRLTVL.

This chain uses TRBV12-3 or TRBV12-4 with TRBJ2-1; the D gene is possibly TRBD2 (6 bases). CDR3 length: 13 residues. With 1 base removed from V and 8 bases from J, the gap between germline ends came to 9 bases. The CDR3 spells CASSLGLGDEQFF. Written as DNA, the CDR3 is TGTGCCAGCAGTTTAGGACTAGGCGATGAGCAGTTCTTC.

The V call is TRBV5-4, the J call TRBJ1-2, with a weak D call TRBD1 (6 bases). Germline-derived CDR1 and CDR2 are SGHNT and YYREEE (reference sequence). The CDR3 has 15 amino acids. V was cut by 2 bases and J by 7 bases, with 18 bases left in between. The CDR3 bases are TGTGCCAGCAGCTTAGCCGGGACACCTCGACCTGGCTACACCTTC. Residues: CASSLAGTPRPGYTF.

This clone came up once. V and J are TRBV6-6 and TRBJ1-5; D may be TRBD1 (5 bases). Germline CDR1 is MNHNY and CDR2 is SVGAGI (reference sequence). Trimming pared 7 bases from V and 7 bases from J, leaving 17 bases between. The CDR3 consists of 14 residues. The CDR3 DNA reads TGTGCCAGCATGAATCAGGGCATCCGCCAGCCCCAGCATTTT. It encodes CASMNQGIRQPQHF.

The chain couples TRBV7-8 to TRBJ1-5; D may be TRBD1 (5 bases). CDR3 length: 16 residues. The germline CDR1 and CDR2 sequences are SGHVS and FQNEAQ. Trimming took off 3 bases at V and 1 base at J, with 13 bases between the two ends. The CDR3 DNA reads as TGTGCCAGCAGCTTGGAGGGGAGGAGCAGCAATCAGCCCCAGCATTTT. It codes for CASSLEGRSSNQPQHF.

This chain links TRBV15 with TRBJ1-6; D is unclear. Trimming left V 0 bases short and J 7 bases short, with 7 bases between. Germline CDR1 and CDR2: LNHNV and YYDKDF (reference sequence). There are 14 residues in the CDR3. The CDR3 loop is CATSRDSSNSPLHF. In DNA form, the CDR3 reads TGTGCCACCAGCAGAGATTCTTCCAATTCACCCCTCCACTTT. The entire variable domain, with the rest obtained from reference TRBV15 and TRBJ1-6, is as follows: DAMVIQNPRYQVTQFGKPVTLSCSQTLNHNVMYWYQQKSSQAPKLLFHYYDKDFNNEADTPDNFQSRRPNTSFCFLDIRSPGLGDTAMYLCATSRDSSNSPLHFGNGTRLTVT.

CDR3 residues: CASSAGTGKGGVGYTF. CDR3 bases: TGTGCCAGCAGTGCCGGGACAGGGAAAGGTGGCGTTGGCTACACCTTC. The chain is built from TRBV25-1 and TRBJ1-2; TRBD1 agrees at 9 bases. CDR3 length equals 16 residues. Unmatched junction bases numbered 13, after V lost 4 bases and J lost 7 bases. Germline V gene sequence: CDR1 MGHDK, CDR2 SYGVNS.

The count of this clone is one. The CDR3 region has the DNA TGTGCCAGCTCACCTAGTGTTGGGCAGGAACTCTCTGGAAACACCATATATTTT. This translates into CASSPSVGQELSGNTIYF. The V call is TRBV18, the J call TRBJ1-3; D ambiguous. The germline V gene has CDR1 KGHSH and CDR2 LQKENI. V gave up 3 bases and J gave up 0 bases, with 18 bases separating them. CDR3 size: 18 residues.

V is TRBV5-4 and J is TRBJ2-7, with 11 bases that match TRBD2. This CDR3 spans 15 amino acids. Germline V lookup: CDR1 SGHNT, CDR2 YYREEE (reference sequence). V lost 5 bases, J lost 3 bases, and 7 bases stayed unmatched. In DNA form, the CDR3 reads TGTGCCAGCAGTTCCGGGACTAGCGGCTTCTACGAGCAGTACTTC. Its protein product is CASSSGTSGFYEQYF.

The chain uses TRBV6-5 and TRBJ2-3; maybe TRBD1 (5 bases). Germline CDR1 MNHEY, CDR2 SVGAGI. The V and J ends lost 6 bases and 5 bases respectively, with 12 bases between them. The CDR3 is made up of 13 amino acids. The CDR3 DNA is TGTGCCAGCAGGCCTTCCCAGGGAGATACGCAGTATTTT. Translation: CASRPSQGDTQYF.

The chain couples TRBV5-5 to TRBJ1-1; 7 positions match TRBD1. In germline, CDR1 is SGHKS, CDR2 YYEKEE (reference sequence). CDR3 length equals 13 residues. Trimming at V came to 4 bases and at J to 1 base, leaving 1 base not matched to a gene. The CDR3 sequence is CASSRTGNTEAFF. The CDR3 nucleotides are TGTGCCAGCAGCAGGACAGGGAACACTGAAGCTTTCTTT.

Regarding this clone: Within the sample, other DNA sequences also encode this same CDR3. The gene calls are TRBV6-8 and TRBJ1-5, with D maybe TRBD1 (5 bases). CDR3 length: 15 amino acids. V was clipped by 8 bases and J by 0 bases, with 14 bases between them. The V gene's germline CDR1 is MNHGY and CDR2 SAAAGT. The chain's CDR3 is CASVAWDSSNQPQHF. Written as DNA, the CDR3 is TGTGCCAGCGTGGCCTGGGACTCTAGCAATCAGCCCCAGCATTTT.

V is TRBV7-8 and J is TRBJ2-1; D is undetermined. CDR3 size: 12 residues. CDR1 SGHVS and CDR2 FQNEAQ come from the germline V gene. The V gene lost 4 bases and the J gene lost 8 bases, with 9 bases spanning the gap. CDR3 protein: CASSSSGYEQFF. CDR3 bases: TGTGCCAGCAGCTCCTCGGGTTATGAGCAGTTCTTC.

V is TRBV11-2 and J is TRBJ1-4, with 7 bases lining up with TRBD1. V lost 1 base to trimming and J lost 9 bases; unmatched junction nucleotides: 11. The CDR3 totals 16 residues. Germline V lookup: CDR1 SGHAT, CDR2 FQNNGV. The CDR3 region has the DNA TGTGCCAGCAGCTTAGCCATCCGGGACAGCCCTCAAAAACTGTTTTTT. Its protein product is CASSLAIRDSPQKLFF.

V and J are TRBV7-8 and TRBJ2-7; 10 bases map to TRBD2. Losses at the gene ends were 5 bases for V and 2 bases for J; bases not matched to a gene: 9. Germline CDR1 is SGHVS and CDR2 is FQNEAQ. The CDR3 has 16 residues. Here the CDR3 DNA reads TGTGCCAGCAGCCCCCTCAGCGGGGGGGCACCCTACGAGCAGTACTTC. Amino acid sequence: CASSPLSGGAPYEQYF.

V gene TRBV28 combines with J gene TRBJ1-2; 10 nucleotides line up with TRBD1. J gave up 8 bases and V 5 bases, and 11 bases lay outside the gene matches. From germline, CDR1 is MDHEN and CDR2 SYDVKM. This CDR3 spans 15 amino acids. CDR3 nucleotides: TGTGCCAGCAGTCCCCAGGGACAGGGGTTGGACGGCTACACCTTC. As protein: CASSPQGQGLDGYTF.

The chain carries TRBV6-2 or TRBV6-3 and TRBJ2-1, with 7 bases fitting TRBD2. Germline V lookup: CDR1 MNHEY, CDR2 SVGEGT. This CDR3 has 15 residues. J gave up 1 base and V 6 bases, and 6 bases lay outside the gene matches. CDR3 region: CASSQGRGSYNEQFF. The CDR3 DNA follows: TGTGCCAGCAGCCAAGGGAGGGGTTCCTACAATGAGCAGTTCTTC.

This chain uses TRBV19 with TRBJ1-2; D perhaps matches TRBD1 (5 bases). Deletions cut 11 bases from V and 7 bases from J, with 20 bases between. Germline values: CDR1 LNHDA, CDR2 SQIVND (reference sequence). This CDR3 is built from 13 residues. CDR3 sequence reads: CAAREAGMSGYTF. The CDR3 nucleotides are TGTGCCGCCAGGGAAGCGGGGATGAGTGGCTACACCTTC.

The CDR3 protein is CASIHHRGIFGELFF. The CDR3, as DNA: TGTGCCAGCATCCACCACAGGGGGATATTCGGGGAGCTGTTTTTT. J is TRBJ2-2 and V is TRBV7-9; TRBD1 agrees at 8 bases. The CDR3 consists of 15 residues. After removal of 7 bases from V and 7 bases from J, the junction contained 11 bases not matched to a gene. Germline CDR1 is SEHNR and CDR2 is FQNEAQ (reference sequence).

The chain links TRBV6-5 to TRBJ1-1; tentatively, D is TRBD1 (5 bases). This CDR3 is 12 amino acids long. With 9 bases removed from V and 8 bases from J, the gap between germline ends came to 16 bases. Germline values: CDR1 MNHEY, CDR2 SVGAGI. DNA for the CDR3: TGTGCCAGTACACCCACTACAGGAGAAGCTTTCTTT. Its translation is CASTPTTGEAFF.

J is TRBJ1-2 and V is TRBV3-1 (or the pseudogene TRBV3-2); 9 bases line up with TRBD1. The CDR3 has 14 residues. CDR1 and CDR2 (germline): LGHDT, YNNKEL (reference sequence). V trimming: 6 bases; J trimming: 6 bases; junction bases outside the gene matches: 8. The CDR3 DNA follows: TGTGCCAGCAGTCTAAACAGGGGGCCGGATGGCTACACCTTC. This sequence encodes CASSLNRGPDGYTF.

The V and J genes are TRBV3-1 (or the pseudogene TRBV3-2) and TRBJ1-5, with a possible D match to TRBD1 (5 bases). The V end lost 1 base, the J end lost 0 bases, and 7 bases lay between the germline ends. The germline V gene encodes CDR1 LGHDT and CDR2 YNNKEL (reference sequence). The CDR3 spans 15 residues. This CDR3 reads CASSQAGISNQPQHF. Written as DNA, the CDR3 is TGTGCCAGCAGCCAAGCAGGGATTAGCAATCAGCCCCAGCATTTT.

In the case of this clone: One junction end does not reproduce the germline sequence, and a read error may be involved. The rearrangement links TRBV6-2 or TRBV6-3 to TRBJ2-1; 7 bases match TRBD2. Germline values: CDR1 MNHEY, CDR2 SVGEGT. The CDR3 runs to 15 residues. CDR3 DNA: TGTGCCGGCAGCCAAGGGAGGGGTTCCTACAATGAGCAGTTCTTC. Its protein product is CAGSQGRGSYNEQFF.